This is a list of T cell receptor beta chains from one sample in a study of CD8 T cells in Susac syndrome. TCRdb re-derived calls from the immunoSEQ multiplex PCR reads in MiXCR, one entry per CDR3 protein. The table shows hundreds of thousands of distinct CDR3 sequences, with 94% occurring only once. The specimen sequenced was CD4+ T cells from PBMCs. These TCRs come from a human donor with Susac syndrome. Both conserved end residues are part of each CDR3. The order of the fields is J gene, D gene, V gene, clone size, CDR3 DNA, CDR3 protein. The D gene is left open where the match is weak. Rows give clone size only sometimes, using once, few, many, or a class for an expanded clone.

TRBJ1-5	NA	TRBV29-1	NA	TGCAGCGTTGGGGAGCTACCCCCATCGGCCCAGCATTTT	CSVGELPPSAQHF
TRBJ1-1	NA	TRBV12-3/TRBV12-4	NA	TGTGCCAGCAGTTTGGGCCCCCTGGGGGAAGCTTTCTTT	CASSLGPLGEAFF
TRBJ2-2	NA	TRBV29-1	NA	TGCAGCGTTGTTCGATCTGGAGCCGGGGAGCTGTTTTTT	CSVVRSGAGELFF
TRBJ1-1	NA	TRBV18	NA	TGTGCCAGCTCACCACGGGAAGGGGAAGCTTTCTTT	CASSPREGEAFF
TRBJ2-3	TRBD1	TRBV3-1	NA	TGTGCCAGCAGCCGGGACAGTTTAGGGACAGATACGCAGTATTTT	CASSRDSLGTDTQYF
TRBJ2-1	TRBD2	TRBV24-1	NA	TGTGCCACCAGTACTAGCGGGGGCGCCTACAATGAGCAGTTCTTC	CATSTSGGAYNEQFF
TRBJ1-1	NA	TRBV5-4	NA	TGTGCCAGCACCCTGACAGCCCAGAACACTGAAGCTTTCTTT	CASTLTAQNTEAFF
TRBJ1-4	NA	TRBV6-6	NA	TGTGCCAGCAGTTATGGGGGCGAAAAACTGTTTTTT	CASSYGGEKLFF
TRBJ2-1	TRBD1	TRBV9	NA	TGTGCCAGCAGCCCTCGACAGGGAGAGCAGTTCTTC	CASSPRQGEQFF
TRBJ1-2	NA	TRBV11-3	NA	TGTGCCAGCAGCTTACGGGCAGGGGAGGACTATGGCTACACCTTC	CASSLRAGEDYGYTF
TRBJ2-1	TRBD2	TRBV11-2	NA	TGTGCCAGCAGCTTAGGGCTAGCGGGGGAATATGAGCAGTTCTTC	CASSLGLAGEYEQFF
TRBJ1-2	NA	TRBV7-2	NA	TGTGCCAGCAGCCCTCGGGACGGAAGCTATGGCTACACCTTC	CASSPRDGSYGYTF
TRBJ1-1	NA	TRBV5-1	NA	TGCGCCAGCAGACCCGGGACCGTGAACACTGAAGCTTTCTTT	CASRPGTVNTEAFF
TRBJ2-6	NA	TRBV29-1	NA	TGCAGCGTTGTAGGTGGGGCCAACGTCCTGACTTTC	CSVVGGANVLTF
TRBJ2-2	TRBD1	TRBV20-1	NA	TGCAGTGCTAGAGTCTCCGGGACAGGGGGCATAAACACCGGGGAGCTGTTTTTT	CSARVSGTGGINTGELFF
TRBJ2-7	NA	TRBV19	NA	TGTGCCAGTAGTCTCGGGTCTCGAGACGAGCAGTACTTC	CASSLGSRDEQYF
TRBJ2-5	NA	TRBV3-1	NA	TGTGCCAGCAGCCAAGCCGGGACTTCTCAAGAGACCCAGTACTTC	CASSQAGTSQETQYF
TRBJ2-2	TRBD1	TRBV5-4	NA	TGTGCCAGCAGCTTGACAGGGGGTGCGGCCGGGGAGCTGTTTTTT	CASSLTGGAAGELFF
TRBJ2-6	TRBD1	TRBV6-6	NA	TGTGCCAGCAGTCCAGGGGGCGCAAGGGCCAACGTCCTGACTTTC	CASSPGGARANVLTF
TRBJ2-3	NA	TRBV12-3/TRBV12-4	NA	TGTGCCAGCTTCCGGGGGCCAAGCACAGATACGCAGTATTTT	CASFRGPSTDTQYF
TRBJ1-1	NA	TRBV20-1	NA	TGCAGTGCTCTGACAGGGAACACTGAAGCTTTCTTT	CSALTGNTEAFF
TRBJ2-7	NA	TRBV27	NA	TGTGCCAGCAAGCTGGGGGGAAATCAGGGCGAGCAGTACTTC	CASKLGGNQGEQYF
TRBJ1-1	NA	TRBV6-2/TRBV6-3	NA	TGTGCCAGCAGTAAGCATACGAACACTGAAGCTTTCTTT	CASSKHTNTEAFF
TRBJ2-1	TRBD1	TRBV7-3	NA	TGTGCCAGCAGCGTATCGACAGGGAGCAATGAGCAGTTCTTC	CASSVSTGSNEQFF
TRBJ1-5	TRBD1	TRBV6-2/TRBV6-3	NA	TGTGCCAGCTCTCGCGCCCCCGGAAAGACAGGGATCAATCAGCCCCAGCATTTT	CASSRAPGKTGINQPQHF
TRBJ1-1	TRBD1	TRBV18	NA	TGTGCCAGCTCACCACTGACAGGGGAAATGAACACTGAAGCTTTCTTT	CASSPLTGEMNTEAFF
TRBJ2-5	TRBD1	TRBV11-3	NA	TGTGCCAGCAGTAAGGTCCTCAACAGGGGTTCGTACCAAGAGACCCAGTACTTC	CASSKVLNRGSYQETQYF
TRBJ1-1	TRBD1	TRBV4-2	NA	TGTGCCAGCAGCCCGACACAGACAGGGGGCACTGAAGCTTTCTTT	CASSPTQTGGTEAFF
TRBJ1-6	TRBD1	TRBV12-3/TRBV12-4	NA	TGTGCCAGCAGTCGGACAGGGAGTAATTCACCCCTCCACTTT	CASSRTGSNSPLHF
TRBJ1-6	NA	TRBV9	NA	TGTGCCAGCAGTCCCCAGGAGGCGGATAATTCACCCCTCCACTTT	CASSPQEADNSPLHF
TRBJ2-7	TRBD2	TRBV9	NA	TGTGCCAGCAGCGTCTCTTCCGGACTAGGCTACGAGCAGTACTTC	CASSVSSGLGYEQYF
TRBJ2-3	NA	TRBV12-3/TRBV12-4	NA	TGTGCCAGCAGTTGGATAACAGATACGCAGTATTTT	CASSWITDTQYF
TRBJ2-6	NA	TRBV6-6	once	TGTGCCAGCAGTTCCGTACCCGGGGCCAACGTCCTGACTTTC	CASSSVPGANVLTF
TRBJ1-2	TRBD1	TRBV30	once	TGTGCCTGGAGACCGGGACAGGGGAACTATGGCTACACCTTC	CAWRPGQGNYGYTF
TRBJ1-5	NA	TRBV20-1	NA	TGCAGTGCTAGAGATCTTCGGCTGACAGATAGCTATAATCAGCCCCAGCATTTT	CSARDLRLTDSYNQPQHF
TRBJ2-5	NA	TRBV5-4	NA	TGTGCCAGCAGCTTGGAGACAGGCTTGGGGCAAGAGACCCAGTACTTC	CASSLETGLGQETQYF
TRBJ2-2	NA	TRBV6-2/TRBV6-3	NA	TGTGCCAGCAGTTTTCCAGACCCCCACGGGGAGCTGTTTTTT	CASSFPDPHGELFF
TRBJ1-5	TRBD1	TRBV20-1	NA	TGCAGTGCTAGACAGGGGGGTAATAGCAATCAGCCCCAGCATTTT	CSARQGGNSNQPQHF
TRBJ1-2	NA	TRBV27	once	TGTGCCAGCAGCACCGGGAATAACTATGGCTACACCTTC	CASSTGNNYGYTF
TRBJ1-2	TRBD1	TRBV7-2	NA	TGTGCCAGCAGCTTAGGTTATCTCGGGACAGGGGTTCACTATGGCTACACCTTC	CASSLGYLGTGVHYGYTF
TRBJ2-7	NA	TRBV7-9	few	TGTGCCAGCAGCTTGGACGGAGGGTCCTACGAGCAGTACTTC	CASSLDGGSYEQYF
TRBJ1-2	TRBD1	TRBV6-1	NA	TGTGCCAGCAGTGCGACCCAAGGACAGGGGGCAAGTGGCTACACCTTC	CASSATQGQGASGYTF
TRBJ1-5	NA	TRBV2	NA	TGTGCCAGCAGTGCGGGCAGGAACACTCTGCTGGGCAATCAGCCCCAGCATTTT	CASSAGRNTLLGNQPQHF
TRBJ1-5	NA	TRBV28	few	TGTGCCAGCAGTCGGGGGGGCAATCAGCCCCAGCATTTT	CASSRGGNQPQHF
TRBJ1-3	NA	TRBV30	NA	TGTGCCTGGAGCGAGCCCGGGTTGAGGTACTCTGGAAACACCATATATTTT	CAWSEPGLRYSGNTIYF
TRBJ2-7	NA	TRBV7-2	NA	TGTGCCAGCAGCTTTTCGTCCCTCCTTTCCTACGAGCAGTACTTC	CASSFSSLLSYEQYF
TRBJ2-2	NA	TRBV7-8	NA	TGTGCCAGCAGCCCCGAGCGGAGGGGCACCGGGGAGCTGTTTTTT	CASSPERRGTGELFF
TRBJ1-1	NA	TRBV30	NA	TGTGCCTGGAGCCTGGGGTGGAGCACTGAAGCTTTCTTT	CAWSLGWSTEAFF
TRBJ2-5	NA	TRBV30	NA	TGTGCCTGGAGTGTCCGGAATTACCAAGAGACCCAGTACTTC	CAWSVRNYQETQYF
TRBJ2-2	NA	TRBV10-3	NA	TGTGCCATCAGGACGTCCACCGGGGAGCTGTTTTTT	CAIRTSTGELFF